This record covers a single T cell receptor (beta chain). Its specificity is unknown. PCR was performed using 60 Vbeta and 13 Jbeta primers. Profiling relied on immunoSEQ multiplex PCR, and the TCRdb table lists in-frame clones only, not all of them. The sample carries 150,000 to 200,000 clones, roughly 78% recorded once. These data come from a study of cytomegalovirus exposure and HLA in healthy donors. Findings and limits, study-wide: Cytomegalovirus association was assigned to approximately 160 TCR beta chains. CMV serostatus was the only immune exposure information that was available. An Asian-associated ancestry cluster reportedly showed fewer N-insertions than the approximately 690-donor mean in a later analysis. Clonal expansion was found to be greater in HLA-associated TCR beta chains than in equally common others in a later analysis.

The length of the CDR3 is 13 residues. The J segment lost 9 bases and the V segment lost 4 bases, leaving 5 bases of the junction unmatched. Germline V gene data show CDR1 as SGHRS and CDR2 as YFSETQ. This chain uses TRBV5-1 with TRBJ2-1; 9 bases are shared with TRBD1. The sequence derives from a young woman in good health and CMV-seronegative. Sequencing was done on a sample of PBMCs. The CDR3 sequence is CASSTGQGGEQFF. The CDR3 DNA sequence: TGCGCCAGCAGCACGGGACAGGGTGGTGAGCAGTTCTTC.